The next 25 T cell receptor beta chains were all read from a single sample in a study of identical twins (TCRdb year 2016). Library construction relied on 5' RACE. TCRdb lists the instrument as Illumina HiSeq 2000. TCRdb applied fastp at Q25 and MiXCR to the public reads, then kept only in-frame beta chains. Under each unique CDR3 protein, matching rows form one entry showing the most common genes and DNA. The sample table contains about 250,000 distinct CDR3 sequences; only one count was recorded for about 14% of them. The biggest ten clones account for 7% to 9% of the sample. Sequencing input: memory (CD45RO+) T cells sorted from blood. Reading the label with the study, this specimen's cell subset or site is: CD45RO+ enriched T cells. The receptors were gathered from a woman younger than 35 in good health.

This clonotype was detected many times. The V gene is TRBV3-1, the J gene TRBJ2-3; TRBD1 agrees at 9 bases. The CDR3 spans 16 residues. Per the germline V gene, CDR1 is LGHDT and CDR2 is YNNKEL (reference sequence). V shed 0 bases, J shed 5 bases, and the junction held 6 bases outside the gene matches. The CDR3 sequence is CASSQDQTGGRDTQYF. In DNA form, the CDR3 reads TGTGCCAGCAGCCAAGATCAGACAGGGGGAAGAGATACGCAGTATTTT.

This clonotype was observed a handful of times. The J gene is TRBJ2-1, the V gene TRBV7-8, with 8 bases aligning to TRBD2. Per germline, CDR1 SGHVS and CDR2 FQNEAQ. Trimming took 4 bases from V and 9 from J; bases not matched to a gene: 8. The CDR3 contains 14 residues. CDR3 sequence: CASSSQGSGAEQFF. The DNA for the CDR3 is TGTGCCAGCAGCTCTCAAGGTAGCGGGGCTGAGCAGTTCTTC.

The chain links TRBV20-1 to TRBJ2-5, with D tentatively TRBD1 (5 bases). Between the trimmed V and J ends, which lost 3 bases and 5 bases, there was a span of 13 bases. This CDR3 region has 13 residues. Germline CDR1 DFQATT, CDR2 SNEGSKA (reference sequence). CDR3 protein: CSASPTGPETQYF. The CDR3 DNA follows: TGCAGTGCTAGCCCAACAGGTCCGGAGACCCAGTACTTC.

The rearrangement joins TRBV20-1 to TRBJ2-3; 8 positions match TRBD1. The CDR3 has 16 residues. Looked up from germline, CDR1 is DFQATT and CDR2 is SNEGSKA (reference sequence). V trimming: 6 bases; J trimming: 0 bases; junction bases outside the gene matches: 11. The CDR3, as DNA: TGCAGTGCCATTTCCCCGACAGGGGCAAGCACAGATACGCAGTATTTT. It is translated as CSAISPTGASTDTQYF.

This clonotype came up a few times. The chain recombines TRBV7-9 with TRBJ1-4, with 9 nucleotides matching TRBD1. This CDR3 has 14 amino acids. J gave up 8 bases and V 11 bases, and 12 bases lay outside the gene matches. Germline CDR1 SEHNR, CDR2 FQNEAQ (reference sequence). CDR3 region: CAYPARQGGEKLFF. The CDR3, as DNA: TGTGCCTATCCCGCCCGACAGGGGGGGGAAAAACTGTTTTTT.

The chain has TRBV7-8 and TRBJ2-3, with D possibly being TRBD2 (5 bases). The CDR3 contains 14 residues. Germline V gives CDR1 SGHVS, CDR2 FQNEAQ. V lost 7 bases and J lost 2, with 13 bases in between. CDR3 coding DNA: TGTGCCAGCACCCCGAAGCGGTCCACAGATACGCAGTATTTT. Protein: CASTPKRSTDTQYF.

This clonotype has at least ten counts. The rearrangement uses TRBV5-5 and TRBJ2-1, with TRBD2 matching over 9 bases. Germline V gene lookup returns CDR1 SGHKS and CDR2 YYEKEE (reference sequence). After removal of 4 bases from V and 9 bases from J, the junction contained 11 bases not matched to a gene. This CDR3 has 15 amino acids. CDR3 amino acids: CASSRLAGEFAEQFF. The CDR3 DNA is TGTGCCAGCAGCCGGTTAGCGGGAGAGTTCGCTGAGCAGTTCTTC.

The chain is built from TRBV29-1 and TRBJ1-2; tentative D call: TRBD1 (5 bases). With 4 bases removed from V and 2 bases from J, the gap between germline ends came to 11 bases. Per germline, CDR1 SQVTM and CDR2 ANQGSEA. This CDR3 has 13 amino acids. CDR3 region: CSVGVGENYGYTF. CDR3 sequence (DNA): TGCAGCGTTGGTGTGGGGGAGAACTATGGCTACACCTTC. The full variable domain, completed using reference TRBV29-1 and TRBJ1-2, is SAVISQKPSRDICQRGTSLTIQCQVDSQVTMMFWYRQQPGQSLTLIATANQGSEATYESGFVIDKFPISRPNLTFSTLTVSNMSPEDSSIYLCSVGVGENYGYTFGSGTRLTVV.

The chain employs TRBV20-1 and TRBJ2-1; 7 bases fit TRBD2. The CDR3 spans 15 residues. Germline CDR1 reads DFQATT; CDR2 reads SNEGSKA (reference sequence). V trimming: 0 bases; J trimming: 15 bases; junction bases outside the gene matches: 17. CDR3 bases: TGCAGTGCTAGAGATCCGGCTAGCGGACGTCCCTTAGGGTTCTTC. This translates into CSARDPASGRPLGFF.

This clonotype was seen a handful of times. This chain joins TRBV4-1 and TRBJ2-7; D is unclear. The length of the CDR3 is 14 residues. Trimming pared 2 bases from V and 0 bases from J, leaving 8 bases between. Germline loops: CDR1 MGHRA, CDR2 YSYEKL. The CDR3 sequence is CASSQRHTSYEQYF. In DNA form, the CDR3 reads TGCGCCAGCAGCCAAAGGCATACCTCCTACGAGCAGTACTTC.

This chain links TRBV9 with TRBJ2-2, with D perhaps matching TRBD2 (6 bases). This CDR3 is 15 amino acids long. V was pared by 7 bases and J by 0 bases, with 13 bases between. Germline V gives CDR1 SGDLS, CDR2 YYNGEE. The CDR3 region is CASAGGDPNTGELFF. CDR3 DNA: TGTGCCAGCGCTGGAGGGGACCCGAACACCGGGGAGCTGTTTTTT.

This clonotype was detected a few times. The chain has TRBV6-1 and TRBJ2-2; 8 nucleotides align to TRBD1. Germline-derived CDR1 and CDR2 are MNHNS and SASEGT. The CDR3 is 14 residues long. V gave up 4 bases and J gave up 3 bases; unmatched junction bases: 1. For the CDR3, the DNA is TGTGCCAGCAGTGGCAGGGGGCACACCGGGGAGCTGTTTTTT. Amino acids: CASSGRGHTGELFF.

Only a few counts were recorded for this clonotype. V usage is TRBV6-1 and J usage is TRBJ1-2; D uncertain. Trimming took off 6 bases at V and 4 bases at J, with 12 bases between the two ends. The CDR3 is 13 residues long. Germline V lookup: CDR1 MNHNS, CDR2 SASEGT. CDR3 nucleotide sequence: TGTGCCAGCAGCACTAGACGGTTCTATGGCTACACCTTC. It is translated as CASSTRRFYGYTF.

CDR3 nucleotide sequence: TGTGCCAGCAGTTACTCGGGGGGCAACACTGAAGCTTTCTTT. Amino acids: CASSYSGGNTEAFF. The chain uses TRBV6-5 and TRBJ1-1, with a weak D call TRBD1 (6 bases). Germline CDR1 reads MNHEY; CDR2 reads SVGAGI. CDR3 length: 14 residues. Deletions cut 0 bases from V and 2 bases from J, with 7 bases between.

The V gene is TRBV11-3, the J gene TRBJ2-5; 10 bases are a match to TRBD2. This CDR3 has 16 residues. The V and J ends lost 5 bases and 7 bases, in that order; junction bases with no gene match: 13. The germline CDR1 and CDR2 sequences are SGHNT and YENEEA. CDR3 sequence: CASSPQTSGSTRTQYF. CDR3 DNA sequence: TGTGCCAGCAGCCCACAGACTAGCGGGTCTACAAGGACCCAGTACTTC.

The V and J genes are TRBV29-1 and TRBJ2-3, with 9 nucleotides matching TRBD2. There are 14 residues in the CDR3. Germline CDR1 and CDR2: SQVTM and ANQGSEA. After removal of 3 bases from V and 4 bases from J, the junction contained 5 bases not matched to a gene. CDR3 sequence: CSVESSGSADTQYF. CDR3 in DNA: TGCAGCGTTGAGAGTAGCGGGAGCGCAGATACGCAGTATTTT.

This clonotype was observed once. This chain links TRBV20-1 with TRBJ2-7; D not resolved. This CDR3 region has 13 residues. Trimming cost V 4 bases and J 2 bases, with 12 bases left between them. Germline CDR1 DFQATT, CDR2 SNEGSKA (reference sequence). The CDR3 DNA is TGCAGTGCTAACGGTAGGGAAACCTACGAGCAGTACTTC. Protein product: CSANGRETYEQYF.

Only a few counts were recorded for this clonotype. The chain joins TRBV5-1 to TRBJ2-3, with D perhaps TRBD1 (6 bases). This CDR3 has 13 residues. Germline assignment: CDR1 SGHRS and CDR2 YFSETQ. Trimming cost V 4 bases and J 4 bases, with 10 bases left between them. The CDR3 nucleotides are TGCGCCAGCAGCCAGGGGTTCGCAGATACGCAGTATTTT. Translation: CASSQGFADTQYF. Full variable domain (remainder filled in from reference TRBV5-1 and TRBJ2-3): KAGVTQTPRYLIKTRGQQVTLSCSPISGHRSVSWYQQTPGQGLQFLFEYFSETQRNKGNFPGRFSGRQFSNSRSEMNVSTLELGDSALYLCASSQGFADTQYFGPGTRLTVL.

This clonotype was seen only a few times. The rearrangement joins TRBV27 to TRBJ2-7, with D uncertain. Trimming shortened V by 4 bases and J by 5 bases, and 12 bases separated the two germline ends. The germline V gene has CDR1 MNHEY and CDR2 SMNVEV (reference sequence). The CDR3 is made up of 13 amino acids. The CDR3 DNA reads as TGTGCCAGCAGTTCGATCGACGACCACGAGCAGTACTTC. Translated: CASSSIDDHEQYF.

The rearrangement uses TRBV18 and TRBJ2-5; the match to TRBD2 covers 7 bases. Germline V CDR1 and CDR2: KGHSH, LQKENI. This CDR3 has 13 residues. Trimming removed 10 bases from V and 2 bases from J; junction bases left unmatched: 7. In nucleotides, the CDR3 is TGTGCCAATTCCGGGGGGAGTCAAGAGACCCAGTACTTC. Translating it yields CANSGGSQETQYF.

In its sample, this clonotype was seen many times. The rearrangement joins TRBV5-5 to TRBJ2-7; possible D gene TRBD2, 6 bases. V lost 2 bases to trimming and J lost 5 bases, with 17 bases between them. The germline V gene encodes CDR1 SGHKS and CDR2 YYEKEE (reference sequence). The length of the CDR3 is 15 residues. The CDR3 region has the DNA TGTGCCAGCAGCTTCCCAACGGGAGTAGTCGACGAGCAGTACTTC. It yields the protein CASSFPTGVVDEQYF.

CDR3 protein: CASSLEDSQAFF. The CDR3 DNA sequence: TGCGCCAGCAGCTTGGAAGACAGCCAAGCTTTCTTT. The rearrangement uses TRBV5-1 and TRBJ1-1, with a tentative D call TRBD1 (5 bases). CDR3 length: 12 amino acids. Germline CDR1 is SGHRS and CDR2 is YFSETQ. The V end was cut by 0 bases, the J end by 9 bases, with 9 bases between.

This clonotype was detected only a few times. This CDR3 is CASSMTSPIGTQYF. The DNA of the CDR3 is TGTGCCAGCAGCATGACTAGCCCGATAGGTACGCAGTATTTT. The J gene is TRBJ2-3, the V gene TRBV12-3 or TRBV12-4; 7 bases align to TRBD2. The CDR3 has 14 residues. V dropped 6 bases and J dropped 8; count of bases not matched to a gene: 11.

Points on this clonotype: A much larger clone sits a single nucleotide away, making a read error possible. The gene calls are TRBV12-3 or TRBV12-4 and TRBJ2-5, with unresolved D. This CDR3 has 11 amino acids. The CDR3 loop is CTSSYKETQYF. The CDR3 bases are TGTACCAGCAGCTATAAAGAGACCCAGTACTTC.

Ten or more counts support this clonotype. V usage is TRBV5-1 and J usage is TRBJ2-3; no reliable D call. CDR1 is SGHRS and CDR2 is YFSETQ in the germline V gene. The V end was cut by 0 bases, the J end by 0 bases, with 5 bases between. The length of the CDR3 is 14 residues. CDR3: CASSLVGSTDTQYF. DNA for the CDR3: TGCGCCAGCAGCTTGGTGGGCAGCACAGATACGCAGTATTTT.